This is a list of T cell receptor beta chains from one sample in a study of vaccination and CD4 T cells after COVID-19. TCRdb independently ran MiXCR on the PCR reads; one entry per CDR3 protein. The table shows about 4,500 distinct CDR3 sequences, with 20% to 25% occurring only once. These receptors are not linked to any known antigen. The sequenced sample was CD4+ T cells from blood, cultured in vitro, obtained after SARS-CoV-2 vaccination. The receptors originated from a human donor who had recovered from COVID-19. The CDR3 runs from the conserved cysteine through the conserved F or W. The order of the fields is J gene, clone size, D gene, V gene, CDR3 DNA, CDR3 protein. The D gene is left open where the match is weak. Only some rows state a clone size, as once, few, many or a class for expanded clones.

TRBJ1-1 | large | . | TRBV2 | TGTGCCAGCAGTGAACTAGGGAGCACTGAAGCTTTCTTT | CASSELGSTEAFF
TRBJ2-7 | medium-sized | TRBD1 | TRBV24-1 | TGTGCCACCAGCGGACAGGGGGCATGGGACGAGCAGTACTTC | CATSGQGAWDEQYF
TRBJ1-5 | few | . | TRBV6-5 | TGTGCCAGCAGTTACTCTCCGACGGGGCCCCAGCATTTT | CASSYSPTGPQHF
TRBJ1-2 | few | . | TRBV19 | TGTGCCAGTACTGCGGACGGCCTCTATGGCTACACCTTC | CASTADGLYGYTF
TRBJ2-7 | medium-sized | . | TRBV28 | TGTGCCACAAGGTTCTACCCTTACGAGCAGTACTTC | CATRFYPYEQYF
TRBJ2-3 | . | TRBD1 | TRBV10-3 | TGTGCCATCAGTTTCAGGGACAGGGAAACAGATACGCAGTATTTT | CAISFRDRETDTQYF
TRBJ1-1 | . | TRBD1 | TRBV9 | TGTGCCAGCAGCGCGCTTGGGACAGGGAACACTGAAGCTTTCTTT | CASSALGTGNTEAFF
TRBJ2-3 | . | . | TRBV25-1 | TGTGCCAGCAGTAGGGTCTCCACAGATACGCAGTATTTT | CASSRVSTDTQYF
TRBJ2-1 | . | . | TRBV6-1 | TGTGCCAGCAGCCCGCTGACTAGGACGGGGAATGAGCAGTTCTTC | CASSPLTRTGNEQFF
TRBJ1-5 | many | . | TRBV6-1 | TGTGCCAGTAACCACCTGGGTATTCAGCCCCAGCATTTT | CASNHLGIQPQHF